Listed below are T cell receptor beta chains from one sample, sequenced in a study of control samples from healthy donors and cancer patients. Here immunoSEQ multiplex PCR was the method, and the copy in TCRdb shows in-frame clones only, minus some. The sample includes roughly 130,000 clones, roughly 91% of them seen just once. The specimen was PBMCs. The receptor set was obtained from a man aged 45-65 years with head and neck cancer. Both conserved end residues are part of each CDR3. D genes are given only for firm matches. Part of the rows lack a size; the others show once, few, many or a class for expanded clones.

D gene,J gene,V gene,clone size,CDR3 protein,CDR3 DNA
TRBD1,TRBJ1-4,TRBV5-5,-,CASSTSGGAEINEKLFF,TGTGCCAGCAGCACGTCAGGGGGCGCGGAGATTAATGAAAAACTGTTTTTT
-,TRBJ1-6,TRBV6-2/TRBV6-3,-,CASSTGESEWDNSPLHF,TGTGCCAGCAGCACCGGAGAATCAGAGTGGGATAATTCACCCCTCCACTTT
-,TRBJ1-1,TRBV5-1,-,CASSAQGNTEAFF,TGCGCCAGCAGCGCCCAGGGAAACACTGAAGCTTTCTTT
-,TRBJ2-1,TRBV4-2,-,CASSQEGQGSNEQFF,TGTGCCAGCAGCCAAGAGGGGCAGGGAAGCAATGAGCAGTTCTTC
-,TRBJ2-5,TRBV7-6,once,CASSLGGNQETQYF,TGTGCCAGCAGCTTAGGGGGGAACCAAGAGACCCAGTACTTC
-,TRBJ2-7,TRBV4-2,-,CASSQEGVGSYEQYF,TGTGCCAGCAGCCAAGAAGGGGTGGGGTCCTACGAGCAGTACTTC
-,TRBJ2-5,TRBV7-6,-,CASSLEGLGRKGETQYF,TGTGCCAGCAGCTTAGAAGGCCTAGGGAGGAAAGGAGAGACCCAGTACTTC
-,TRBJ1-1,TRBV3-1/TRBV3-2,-,CASSQEMNTEAFF,TGTGCCAGCAGCCAAGAAATGAACACTGAAGCTTTCTTT
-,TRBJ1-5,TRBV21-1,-,CASPLNYSNQPQHF,TGTGCCAGCCCTTTAAACTATAGCAATCAGCCCCAGCATTTT
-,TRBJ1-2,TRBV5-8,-,CASSFREDYGYTF,TGTGCCAGCAGCTTCCGCGAAGACTATGGCTACACCTTC
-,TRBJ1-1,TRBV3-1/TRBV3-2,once,CASSQGRSAGYWGAFF,TGTGCCAGCAGCCAAGGACGCTCGGCTGGGTACTGGGGAGCTTTCTTT
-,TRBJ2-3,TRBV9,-,CVSSVEANTDTQYF,TGTGTCAGCAGCGTAGAAGCCAACACAGATACGCAGTATTTT
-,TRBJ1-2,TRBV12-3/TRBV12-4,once,CASRVSGAHGYTF,TGTGCCAGCAGGGTTTCAGGTGCCCATGGCTACACCTTC
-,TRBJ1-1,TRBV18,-,CASSPLGRGFGTEAFF,TGTGCCAGCTCACCCCTGGGCAGGGGATTTGGGACTGAAGCTTTCTTT